What follows are 3 T cell receptor beta chains derived from one specimen sequenced in a study of a mutant IDH1 vaccine in newly diagnosed glioma. These TCRs are of unknown antigen specificity. Time point indicated: week 47, end of study. Vaccinated patients received 300 ug of mutant IDH1 20-mer peptide per dose, with topical imiquimod. Here immunoSEQ multiplex PCR was the method, and the copy in TCRdb shows in-frame clones only, minus some. The table has some 38,000 clones, 75% seen once. The sample was PBMCs, taken from a glioma patient whose treatment included an IDH1 peptide vaccine. The receptor set was obtained from a man aged 35 to 55 with glioma.

This clone occurred once. The V call is TRBV6-5, the J call TRBJ2-1, with TRBD2 identical over 9 bases. Germline loops: CDR1 MNHEY, CDR2 SVGAGI. There are 15 residues in the CDR3. The trim removed 2 bases at V and 7 bases at J, leaving 6 bases unmatched. CDR3 sequence reads: CASSYGAGGNNEQFF. CDR3 coding DNA: TGTGCCAGCAGTTACGGGGCGGGAGGGAATAATGAGCAGTTCTTC.

V is TRBV4-1 and J is TRBJ2-1, with TRBD2 as a possible D gene (6 bases). V lost 0 bases to trimming and J lost 10 bases, with 10 bases between them. This CDR3 has 13 amino acids. CDR1 and CDR2 from the germline V gene are MGHRA and YSYEKL. The CDR3 DNA follows: TGCGCCAGCAGCCAAGATCGAGGGAGGGAGCAGTTCTTC. Amino acid sequence: CASSQDRGREQFF.

Here the CDR3 reads CASSWGGGRSTDTQYF. The CDR3, as DNA: TGCGCCAGCAGCTGGGGAGGGGGAAGAAGCACAGATACGCAGTATTTT. The V gene is TRBV5-1, the J gene TRBJ2-3; weak D call: TRBD2 (7 bases). Trimming took off 3 bases at V and 0 bases at J, with 14 bases between the two ends. Germline CDR1 reads SGHRS; CDR2 reads YFSETQ. The CDR3 runs to 16 residues. The entire variable domain, with the rest obtained from reference TRBV5-1 and TRBJ2-3, is as follows: KAGVTQTPRYLIKTRGQQVTLSCSPISGHRSVSWYQQTPGQGLQFLFEYFSETQRNKGNFPGRFSGRQFSNSRSEMNVSTLELGDSALYLCASSWGGGRSTDTQYFGPGTRLTVL.